This T cell receptor beta chain was observed in a study of cytotoxic CD8 clonotypes in ibrutinib-treated CLL. Background on the study: Collecting the response samples happened after a median about twelve months of treatment, with a range of 6 to 36. Study conclusions and caveats: Sustained-remission and progressing patients had different sampling times.

There are a few counts of this clone. Its specificity is unknown. Sequencing was performed with immunoSEQ multiplex PCR; in TCRdb, only in-frame clones are kept and a portion is missing. The sample has under 300,000 clones, 70% seen once. Trimming cost V 2 bases and J 0 bases, with 14 bases left between them. The CDR3 runs to 16 residues. Germline V CDR1 and CDR2: MNHEY, SMNVEV (reference sequence). This rearrangement joins TRBV27 to TRBJ2-7; either TRBD1 or TRBD2 may fit D (5 bases each). The source is a human donor with chronic lymphocytic leukemia. The starting material was PBMCs, obtained after 24 months of ibrutinib treatment. The CDR3 DNA follows: TGTGCCAGCAGTTTAACGGGGACCACATCCTCCTACGAGCAGTACTTC. Its translation: CASSLTGTTSSYEQYF.